Presented here are 20 T cell receptor beta chains from one specimen sequenced in a study of T-cell reconstitution after alpha-beta-depleted transplantation in children. Unique molecular identifiers were used in preparing the TCRbeta library. MiXCR, run by TCRdb on the PCR reads, gives a single entry per CDR3 protein. Of about 980,000 distinct CDR3 sequences in the sample, about 31% were seen once. Sequencing used PBMCs, mostly from graft donor cells, obtained 360 days after TCRalphabeta/CD19-depleted stem cell transplant. These receptors all stem from a boy younger than two who had a stem cell transplant for SCID, so the T cells may come from the graft donor.

This chain uses TRBV7-3 with TRBJ2-3; 10 bases map to TRBD2. The CDR3 extends over 15 amino acids. Germline loops: CDR1 SGHTA, CDR2 FQGTGA. V lost 7 bases, J lost 2 bases, and 6 bases stayed unmatched. In DNA form, the CDR3 reads TGTGCCAGCACCTCCACTAGCGGGGCCACAGATACGCAGTATTTT. The encoded protein is CASTSTSGATDTQYF.

This clonotype showed up many times. The CDR3 nucleotides read TGTGCCAGCAGCGTTGGGACAGGTCTTAATTCACCCCTCCACTTT. Translated: CASSVGTGLNSPLHF. This chain connects TRBV9 to TRBJ1-6, with TRBD1 identical over 8 bases. J lost 6 bases, V lost 2 bases, and 4 bases had no gene match. The CDR3 runs 15 residues. Germline V lookup: CDR1 SGDLS, CDR2 YYNGEE.

In this sample, this clonotype turned up a few times. The chain joins TRBV20-1 to TRBJ2-7; D is ambiguous. Trimming cost V 0 bases and J 0 bases, with 12 bases left between them. Germline CDR1 is DFQATT and CDR2 is SNEGSKA (reference sequence). The CDR3 extends over 15 amino acids. This CDR3 reads CSARDRVAGSYEQYF. The CDR3 DNA reads as TGCAGTGCTAGAGATCGGGTGGCAGGCTCCTACGAGCAGTACTTC.

There are a few counts of this clonotype. The gene calls are TRBV15 and TRBJ2-7; 7 bases are a match to TRBD1. V trimming: 0 bases; J trimming: 3 bases; junction bases outside the gene matches: 11. The CDR3 is made up of 17 amino acids. Germline CDR1 is LNHNV and CDR2 is YYDKDF (reference sequence). CDR3 nucleotide sequence: TGTGCCACCAGCAGAGATCAGGCAGGGGGTAGGGGCTACGAGCAGTACTTC. This codes for CATSRDQAGGRGYEQYF.

There are a few counts of this clonotype. This chain links TRBV28 with TRBJ1-5, with 7 bases matching TRBD1. From germline, CDR1 is MDHEN and CDR2 SYDVKM. This CDR3 comprises 16 residues. Trimming removed 4 bases from V and 5 bases from J; junction bases left unmatched: 11. The CDR3 sequence is CASSSTTGLLDQPQHF. CDR3 sequence (DNA): TGTGCCAGCAGTTCTACGACAGGGTTGTTAGATCAGCCCCAGCATTTT.

This clonotype was picked up a small number of times. The chain combines TRBV5-1 with TRBJ2-5; D tentatively fits TRBD1 or TRBD2 (5 bases each). The CDR3 consists of 16 residues. CDR1 is SGHRS, CDR2 YFSETQ, per germline. Trimming pared 4 bases from V and 5 bases from J, leaving 21 bases between. The CDR3 nucleotides are TGCGCCAGCAGCCCAGGTACTAACTTCGAGGGGGAGACCCAGTACTTC. Protein sequence: CASSPGTNFEGETQYF.

This clonotype was seen a single time. This chain uses TRBV7-3 with TRBJ2-3; maybe TRBD2 (5 bases). CDR3 length: 16 amino acids. Germline values: CDR1 SGHTA, CDR2 FQGTGA. The ends were cut back, 4 bases at V and 1 base at J, with 15 bases in the middle. CDR3 in amino acids: CASSSGLTEGTDTQYF. DNA of the CDR3: TGTGCCAGCAGCTCGGGTCTCACGGAGGGCACAGATACGCAGTATTTT.

This chain uses TRBV10-3 with TRBJ1-2, with D unresolved. The CDR3 sequence is 11 residues long. Between the trimmed V and J ends, which lost 11 bases and 6 bases, there was a span of 13 bases. The germline V gene encodes CDR1 ENHRY and CDR2 SYGVKD. In nucleotides, the CDR3 is TGTGCCTCCACTCCCGGAAATGGCTACACCTTC. This sequence encodes CASTPGNGYTF.

This clonotype was recorded a few times. This chain connects TRBV15 to TRBJ2-3; 7 bases are shared with TRBD1. CDR3 length equals 16 residues. J was trimmed by 5 bases and V by 0 bases; bases with no gene match: 8. CDR1 and CDR2 from the germline V gene are LNHNV and YYDKDF (reference sequence). CDR3 nucleotides: TGTGCCACCAGCAGAGAGGCGAAGGGGGCCGGAGATACGCAGTATTTT. Residues: CATSREAKGAGDTQYF.

In its sample, this clonotype was seen many times. This chain uses TRBV7-6 with TRBJ2-3; unclear D gene. Trimming stripped 0 bases from V and 5 bases from J, with 6 bases between. Germline CDR1 reads SGHVS; CDR2 reads FNYEAQ. The CDR3 totals 13 residues. The CDR3 loop is CASSLARRDTQYF. The CDR3 DNA is TGTGCCAGCAGCTTAGCGCGGAGAGATACGCAGTATTTT.

This chain uses TRBV6-5 with TRBJ2-7; a possible D gene is TRBD1 (5 bases). Germline V gene data show CDR1 as MNHEY and CDR2 as SVGAGI. The CDR3 loop spans 15 amino acids. V lost 0 bases and J 4 bases, leaving 13 bases between the germline ends. The CDR3 loop is CASSYSPDRVYEQYF. CDR3 DNA sequence: TGTGCCAGCAGTTACTCTCCCGACAGAGTTTACGAGCAGTACTTC.

The CDR3 protein is CASRSGQSSYNEQFF. The CDR3 bases are TGCGCCAGCAGGTCTGGACAGAGCTCCTACAATGAGCAGTTCTTC. The gene calls are TRBV5-1 and TRBJ2-1; D is possibly TRBD1 (6 bases). CDR3 length: 15 residues. Germline-derived CDR1 and CDR2 are SGHRS and YFSETQ. V lost 5 bases to trimming and J lost 0 bases, with 12 bases between them.

The gene calls are TRBV7-9 and TRBJ2-5; tentatively, D is TRBD1 (6 bases). Germline loops: CDR1 SEHNR, CDR2 FQNEAQ (reference sequence). This CDR3 has 13 residues. Trimming removed 7 bases at V and 3 bases at J, with 12 bases between. CDR3 residues: CASMVQGEETQYF. CDR3 coding DNA: TGTGCCAGCATGGTACAGGGAGAAGAGACCCAGTACTTC.

The CDR3 here is CASSSGTSEANTQYF. CDR3 DNA: TGTGCCAGCAGTTCCGGGACTAGCGAAGCAAATACGCAGTATTTT. The J gene is TRBJ2-3, the V gene TRBV6-5; the match to TRBD2 covers 10 bases. CDR1 is MNHEY, CDR2 SVGAGI, per germline. This CDR3 spans 15 amino acids. Germline trimming cut 4 bases from V and 7 bases from J; bases unmatched to any gene: 8.

The chain uses TRBV28 and TRBJ2-1, with D possibly matching TRBD1 (6 bases). The CDR3 runs to 18 residues. Trimming cost V 2 bases and J 4 bases, with 21 bases left between them. Looked up from germline, CDR1 is MDHEN and CDR2 is SYDVKM. Here the CDR3 reads CASSLMRQDSLRYNEQFF. The CDR3 nucleotides read TGTGCCAGCAGTTTAATGAGACAGGACTCACTTAGGTACAATGAGCAGTTCTTC.

The rearrangement uses TRBV27 and TRBJ2-7; D gene unclear. This CDR3 comprises 14 residues. Deletions cut 5 bases from V and 0 bases from J, with 11 bases between. Germline V CDR1 and CDR2: MNHEY, SMNVEV (reference sequence). DNA of the CDR3: TGTGCCAGCAGTCTCAGTGAGAGCTCCTACGAGCAGTACTTC. This encodes CASSLSESSYEQYF.

The sample holds many counts of this clonotype. The chain links TRBV5-6 to TRBJ2-1; D not resolved. Trimming took 2 bases from V and 7 from J, leaving 7 bases between them. The length of the CDR3 is 12 residues. In germline, CDR1 is SGHDT, CDR2 YYEEEE. CDR3 loop: CASSFLGNEQFF. The CDR3, as DNA: TGTGCCAGCAGCTTTCTAGGGAATGAGCAGTTCTTC.

The chain uses TRBV5-1 and TRBJ2-2; 10 bases agree with TRBD1. The V gene end was trimmed by 4 bases and the J gene end by 1 base; junction bases not matched to a gene: 4. CDR1 is SGHRS, CDR2 YFSETQ, per germline. The CDR3 runs 16 residues. CDR3 bases: TGCGCCAGCAGCCACCGGGACAGGGGGAACACCGGGGAGCTGTTTTTT. It yields the protein CASSHRDRGNTGELFF.

This clonotype was observed a handful of times. The chain combines TRBV7-6 with TRBJ2-1, with TRBD1 as a possible D gene (6 bases). Looked up from germline, CDR1 is SGHVS and CDR2 is FNYEAQ. The CDR3 loop spans 15 amino acids. The V and J ends lost 1 base and 9 bases respectively, with 16 bases between them. The CDR3 DNA reads TGTGCCAGCAGCTTAGGAACAGGGAGAGTCGGTGAGCAGTTCTTC. As protein: CASSLGTGRVGEQFF.

The chain has TRBV12-3 or TRBV12-4 and TRBJ2-7; TRBD1 matches at 11 bases. J gave up 6 bases and V 4 bases, and 8 bases lay outside the gene matches. CDR3 size: 15 residues. In nucleotides, the CDR3 is TGTGCCAGCAGTTCCATCCCGGGACAGGGGGTCGAGCAGTACTTC. It is translated as CASSSIPGQGVEQYF.